This record covers a single T cell receptor (beta chain). The sample is drawn from a study of CD8 T cells in Susac syndrome. The CDR3 sequence is 14 residues long. CDR1 is DFQATT, CDR2 SNEGSKA, per germline (reference sequence). The V end lost 2 bases, the J end lost 0 bases, and 8 bases lay between the germline ends. Random hexamers primed reverse transcription of 0.5 to 1 ug RNA. TCRdb re-called the immunoSEQ multiplex PCR reads with MiXCR, one entry per CDR3 protein. The sample consists of some 190,000 distinct CDR3 sequences, approximately 94% of them appearing once. The TCR originated in a human donor with multiple sclerosis. This chain links TRBV20-1 with TRBJ1-3, with D tentatively TRBD1 (5 bases). The sequenced material came from CD4+ T cells from PBMCs. This chain's CDR3 is CSARQTASGNTIYF. The DNA for the CDR3 is TGCAGTGCTAGACAGACAGCCTCTGGAAACACCATATATTTT.